The 4 T cell receptor beta chains given below trace back to one sample, sequenced in a study of Tregs in tolerant kidney transplant recipients. The method was immunoSEQ multiplex PCR; TCRdb's version includes in-frame clones alone and lacks a portion of them. The repertoire holds more than 12,000 clones, with about 80% as singletons. The sample in question was Tregs from blood, obtained before the transplant. These receptor sequences come from a human donor who received a combined kidney and bone marrow transplant.

This clone has just a few counts. The J gene is TRBJ1-2, the V gene TRBV27; TRBD1 matches 8 bases. Per the germline V gene, CDR1 is MNHEY and CDR2 is SMNVEV (reference sequence). This CDR3 comprises 15 residues. V was pared by 2 bases and J by 6 bases, with 8 bases of the junction left unmatched. DNA of the CDR3: TGTGCCAGCAGTTTACGGTCGGACAGGGCCCATGGCTACACCTTC. It is translated as CASSLRSDRAHGYTF.

The chain links TRBV10-3 to TRBJ1-1; D is uncertain. This CDR3 contains 16 residues. CDR1 is ENHRY and CDR2 is SYGVKD in the germline V gene. V was cut by 0 bases and J by 5 bases, with 16 bases left in between. The CDR3: CAISESTGSEDTEAFF. The CDR3 DNA is TGTGCCATCAGTGAGTCGACTGGATCGGAGGATACTGAAGCTTTCTTT.

The CDR3 DNA sequence: TGTGCCAGCAGCTTAGAGACAGAATCCTACGAGCAGTACTTC. It is translated as CASSLETESYEQYF. The chain carries TRBV7-2 and TRBJ2-7; D possibly corresponds to TRBD1 (5 bases). Germline lookup yields CDR1 SGHTA and CDR2 FQGNSA. The CDR3 runs 14 residues. The V end was cut by 1 base, the J end by 1 base, with 8 bases between.

This chain links TRBV6-6 with TRBJ2-7, with a possible D match to TRBD2 (5 bases). The ends were cut back, 5 bases at V and 2 bases at J, with 16 bases in the middle. This CDR3 is built from 15 residues. CDR1 and CDR2 (germline): MNHNY, SVGAGI (reference sequence). The CDR3 region has the DNA TGTGCCAGCAGTGACCCATGGAGCGGACCCTACGAGCAGTACTTC. Translating gives CASSDPWSGPYEQYF.